Included here is one TCR beta chain sequence, with context. As yet, its antigen is unknown. This sample stems from a study of cytomegalovirus exposure and HLA in healthy donors. On the study more broadly: In a later analysis, it was reported that the 120 or so validation repertoires had been produced on the same platform as the roughly 700 repertoires belonging to the first cohort.

V lost 5 bases, J lost 7 bases, and 1 base stayed unmatched. CDR1 is GTSNPN, CDR2 SVGIG, per germline (reference sequence). The CDR3 has 12 residues. Study-level points and caveats: The authors listed 150 to 200 TCR beta chains as cytomegalovirus-associated.

Only in-frame clones appear in the TCRdb table, and some are missing; sequencing was by immunoSEQ multiplex PCR. This table holds around 170,000 clones, less than 85% found once. Sequencing used PBMCs. The source is a man aged 18 to 35 in good health and CMV-seropositive. The V gene is TRBV30, the J gene TRBJ1-6; 8 positions match TRBD1. The CDR3 sequence: CAWGQGNSPLHF. The CDR3 bases are TGTGCCTGGGGACAGGGAAATTCACCCCTCCACTTT.